This T cell receptor (beta chain) derives from a study of blood T cells in healthy people across ages (dated by TCRdb to the mid-2010s). Study-wide context: In model experiments, template switching captured about one uniquely barcoded TCR beta cDNA molecule for every two T cells. To avoid experimental bias, donors of different ages were randomly spread across the sequencing lanes. Four age groups were formed from the donors: young (average about 15 years), middle-aged (just under 40), aged (more than 55) and long-lived (around 82). The study measured age-related changes in TCR beta repertoire diversity using deep sequencing normalized with unique cDNA molecular identifiers. The study analyzed two additional independent replicas of 1 million unique cDNA reads from the same blood draw for two donors, one aged 18 to 30 and one aged 80 or older. The investigation overall reported the following: As age increased, observed TCR beta diversity per million T cells dropped in a roughly linear way, and a significant reduction was already evident by age roughly 36. Because profiling used bulk unsorted PBMCs, naive and antigen-experienced compartments could not be compared conclusively. Estimates of total diversity based on one million sequenced T cells were considered lower bounds and underestimates. Compared with the aged group, the long-lived group had more naive CD4+ T cells, fewer expanded clones and increased TCR diversity, suggesting age selection. Because the CMV infection status of the donors was unknown, age-related changes in expanded clonotypes may potentially have been confounded. The percentage of naive T cells measured by flow cytometry correlated strongly with observed TCR beta diversity.

The library was made by 5' RACE. Instrument used: Illumina HiSeq 2500. The second PCR ran for about 7 to 11 cycles and used a J-beta primer mix along with a sample-barcoded 5' primer. Each TCR beta cDNA molecule received a unique molecular identifier from a template-switch 5' adaptor carrying 12 random nucleotides. Each sample yielded at least 2.5 million CDR3-containing paired-end reads. The Mint cDNA synthesis kit, primed by a TRBC-specific oligonucleotide, was used to synthesize first-strand cDNA from all RNA. After uracil-DNA glycosylase treatment, a first 18-cycle PCR used universal primers M1SS and BC2_uni_R on all cDNA. The published analysis was carried out like this. For normalization, 1 million high-quality reads, each with a distinct molecular identifier, were randomly selected from each sample. Instead of being binned into consensus sequences, reads that shared molecular identifiers were thrown out. MiTCR, set to a Q25 quality threshold and the strictest error-elimination algorithm, was used for CDR3 identification, clonotype clustering and error correction. A nonparametric unseen species model using Euler transformation provided a lower-bound estimate of total TCR beta diversity. TCRdb reran the public reads through fastp at Q25 and MiXCR, keeping productive beta chains. Each entry is one CDR3 protein sequence, shown with its most common DNA and genes. These V and J calls originate from TCRdb's pipeline instead of the authors' own analysis. In this sample the table shows roughly 900,000 distinct CDR3 sequences, approximately 49% of which occur a single time. The ten largest clones take up around an eighth of the sample.

For this clonotype: No antigen is known for it. It has no much larger one-base neighbor in the sample; base qualities were not kept.

Systemically healthy Caucasian individuals from Russia, some 40 in total and aged about 6 to 100 years, were included as donors. Each donor gave roughly 9 milliliters of peripheral blood, drawn into EDTA-treated Vacutainer tubes. Ficoll-Paque density-gradient centrifugation was used to isolate PBMCs, with at least 6.5 million per sample. Trizol reagent was used to extract total RNA from PBMCs, with at least 5 micrograms per sample. For every donor, an aliquot of PBMCs went through flow cytometry to measure the percentages of naive CD45RAhigh/CD27high T cells. Sequencing used blood. The receptor's source is a man between 25 and 39 years old in good health.

CDR3 protein: CSANRFGTDNTEAFF. The bases are TGCAGTGCTAATAGGTTCGGGACAGACAACACTGAAGCTTTCTTT. This chain is built from TRBV20-1 and TRBJ1-1; 7 junctional bases match TRBD1. Germline trimming amounts to 4 bases on V and 2 bases on J, with 10 as the count of junction bases outside the gene matches. Taken from the germline V gene (reference sequence), the CDR1 and CDR2 loops are DFQATT and SNEGSKA. The CDR3 numbers 15 residues from cysteine through phenylalanine. Just CDR3 DNA is preserved here, 45 bases in frame from base 1.